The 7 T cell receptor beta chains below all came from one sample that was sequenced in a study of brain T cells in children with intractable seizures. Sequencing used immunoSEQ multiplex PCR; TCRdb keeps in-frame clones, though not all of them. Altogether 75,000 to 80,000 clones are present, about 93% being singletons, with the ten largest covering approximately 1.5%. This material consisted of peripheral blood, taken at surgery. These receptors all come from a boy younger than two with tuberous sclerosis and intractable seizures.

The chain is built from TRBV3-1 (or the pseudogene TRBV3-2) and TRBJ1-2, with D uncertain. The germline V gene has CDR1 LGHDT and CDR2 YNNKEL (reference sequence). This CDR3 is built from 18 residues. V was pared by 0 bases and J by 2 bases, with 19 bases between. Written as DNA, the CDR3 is TGTGCCAGCAGCCAAGATATCGGCAGACTGCCTCCAAACTATGGCTACACCTTC. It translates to CASSQDIGRLPPNYGYTF.

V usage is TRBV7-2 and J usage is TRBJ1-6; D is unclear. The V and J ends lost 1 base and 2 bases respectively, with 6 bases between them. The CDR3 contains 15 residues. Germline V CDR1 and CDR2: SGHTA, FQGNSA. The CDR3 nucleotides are TGTGCCAGCAGCTTAGGGGAGACCTATAATTCACCCCTCCACTTT. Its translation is CASSLGETYNSPLHF. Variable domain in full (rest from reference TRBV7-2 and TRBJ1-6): GAGVSQSPSNKVTEKGKDVELRCDPISGHTALYWYRQSLGQGLEFLIYFQGNSAPDKSGLPSDRFSAERTGGSVSTLTIQRTQQEDSAVYLCASSLGETYNSPLHFGNGTRLTVT.

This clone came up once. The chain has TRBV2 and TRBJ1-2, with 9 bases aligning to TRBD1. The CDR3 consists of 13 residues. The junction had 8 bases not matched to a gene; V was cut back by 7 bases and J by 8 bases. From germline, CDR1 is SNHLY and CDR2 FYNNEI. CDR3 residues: CASNPDRGGGYTF. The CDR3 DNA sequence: TGTGCCAGCAATCCGGACAGGGGAGGCGGCTACACCTTC.

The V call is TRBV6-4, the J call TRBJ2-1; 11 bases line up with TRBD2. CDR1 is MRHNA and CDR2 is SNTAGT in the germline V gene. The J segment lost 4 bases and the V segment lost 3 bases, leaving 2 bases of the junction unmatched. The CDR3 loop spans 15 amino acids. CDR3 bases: TGTGCCAGCAGTGAAATAGCGGGGGGGTACAATGAGCAGTTCTTC. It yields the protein CASSEIAGGYNEQFF.

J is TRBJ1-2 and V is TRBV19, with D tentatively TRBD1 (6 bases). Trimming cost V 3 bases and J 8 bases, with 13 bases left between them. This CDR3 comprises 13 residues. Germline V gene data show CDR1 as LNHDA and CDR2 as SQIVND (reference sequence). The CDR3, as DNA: TGTGCCAGTAGTATCGTACAGGGCCTGGGCTACACCTTC. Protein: CASSIVQGLGYTF. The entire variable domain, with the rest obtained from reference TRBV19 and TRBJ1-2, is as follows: DGGITQSPKYLFRKEGQNVTLSCEQNLNHDAMYWYRQDPGQGLRLIYYSQIVNDFQKGDIAEGYSVSREKKESFPLTVTSAQKNPTAFYLCASSIVQGLGYTFGSGTRLTVV.

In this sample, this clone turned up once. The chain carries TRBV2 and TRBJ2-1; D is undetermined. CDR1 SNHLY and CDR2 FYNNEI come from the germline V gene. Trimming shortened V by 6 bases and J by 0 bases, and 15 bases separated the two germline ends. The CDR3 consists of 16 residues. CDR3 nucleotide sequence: TGTGCCAGCAGGACCGGACGGACCTTCTCCTACAATGAGCAGTTCTTC. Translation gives CASRTGRTFSYNEQFF. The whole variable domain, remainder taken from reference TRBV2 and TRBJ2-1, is EPEVTQTPSHQVTQMGQEVILRCVPISNHLYFYWYRQILGQKVEFLVSFYNNEISEKSEIFDDQFSVERPDGSNFTLKIRSTKLEDSAMYFCASRTGRTFSYNEQFFGPGTRLTVL.

As DNA, the CDR3 is TGTGCCAGCAGCCACCAGGGGTACACAGATACGCAGTATTTT. Translation: CASSHQGYTDTQYF. This sequence joins TRBV14 and TRBJ2-3, with TRBD1 as a possible D gene (6 bases). Germline CDR1 is SGHDN and CDR2 is FVKESK. CDR3 length: 14 amino acids. V lost 3 bases and J 2 bases, leaving 9 bases between the germline ends.